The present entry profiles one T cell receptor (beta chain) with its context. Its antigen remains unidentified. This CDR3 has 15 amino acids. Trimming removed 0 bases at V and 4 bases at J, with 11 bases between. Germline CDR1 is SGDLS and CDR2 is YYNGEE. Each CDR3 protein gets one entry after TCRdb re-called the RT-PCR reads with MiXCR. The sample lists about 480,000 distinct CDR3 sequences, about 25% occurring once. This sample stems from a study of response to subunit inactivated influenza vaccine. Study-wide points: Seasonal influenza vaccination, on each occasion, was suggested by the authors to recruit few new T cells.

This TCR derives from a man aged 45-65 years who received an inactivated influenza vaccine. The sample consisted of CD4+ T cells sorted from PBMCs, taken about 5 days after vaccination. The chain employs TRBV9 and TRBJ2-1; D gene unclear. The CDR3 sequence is CASSVGSNSYNEQFF. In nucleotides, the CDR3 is TGTGCCAGCAGCGTAGGCTCGAACTCGTACAATGAGCAGTTCTTC.